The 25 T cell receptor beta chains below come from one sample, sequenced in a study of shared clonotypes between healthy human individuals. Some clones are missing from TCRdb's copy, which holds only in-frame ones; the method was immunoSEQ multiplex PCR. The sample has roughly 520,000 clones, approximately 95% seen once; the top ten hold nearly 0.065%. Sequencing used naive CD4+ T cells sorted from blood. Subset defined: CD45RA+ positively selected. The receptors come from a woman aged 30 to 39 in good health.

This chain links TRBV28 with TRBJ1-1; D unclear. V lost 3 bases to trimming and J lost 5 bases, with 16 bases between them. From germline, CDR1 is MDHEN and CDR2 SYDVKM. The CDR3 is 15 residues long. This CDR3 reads CASSFRSLRRTEAFF. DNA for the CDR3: TGTGCCAGCAGTTTCCGTTCTCTCAGGAGAACTGAAGCTTTCTTT. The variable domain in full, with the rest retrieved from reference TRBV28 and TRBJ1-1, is DVKVTQSSRYLVKRTGEKVFLECVQDMDHENMFWYRQDPGLGLRLIYFSYDVKMKEKGDIPEGYSVSREKKERFSLILESASTNQTSMYLCASSFRSLRRTEAFFGQGTRLTVV.

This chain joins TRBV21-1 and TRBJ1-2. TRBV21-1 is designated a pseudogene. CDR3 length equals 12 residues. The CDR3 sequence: CVRRGRNYGYTF. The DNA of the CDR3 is TGTGTCCGCCGGGGGCGGAACTATGGCTACACCTTC.

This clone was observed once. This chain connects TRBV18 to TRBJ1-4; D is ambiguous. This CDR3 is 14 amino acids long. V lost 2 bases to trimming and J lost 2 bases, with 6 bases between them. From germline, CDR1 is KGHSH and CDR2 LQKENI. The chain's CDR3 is CASSPYGTNEKLFF. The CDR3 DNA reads TGTGCCAGCTCACCATACGGGACTAATGAAAAACTGTTTTTT.

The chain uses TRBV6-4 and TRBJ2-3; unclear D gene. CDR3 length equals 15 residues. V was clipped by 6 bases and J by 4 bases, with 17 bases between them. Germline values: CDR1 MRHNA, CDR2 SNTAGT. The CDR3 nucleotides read TGTGCCAGCAGCCCCAACGGCGGATTTTCAGATACGCAGTATTTT. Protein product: CASSPNGGFSDTQYF.

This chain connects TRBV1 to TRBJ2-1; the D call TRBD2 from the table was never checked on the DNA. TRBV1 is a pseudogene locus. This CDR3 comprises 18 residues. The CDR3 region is CTSSQEKKCGSLHNEQFF. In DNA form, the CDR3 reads TGCACCAGCAGCCAAGAAAAGAAGTGCGGGAGCCTCCACAATGAGCAGTTCTTC.

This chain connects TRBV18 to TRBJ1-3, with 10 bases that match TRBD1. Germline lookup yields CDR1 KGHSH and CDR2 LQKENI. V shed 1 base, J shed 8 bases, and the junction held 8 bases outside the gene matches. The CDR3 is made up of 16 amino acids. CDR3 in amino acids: CASSPLTRQGADTIYF. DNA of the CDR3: TGTGCCAGCTCACCACTTACGAGACAGGGGGCTGACACCATATATTTT.

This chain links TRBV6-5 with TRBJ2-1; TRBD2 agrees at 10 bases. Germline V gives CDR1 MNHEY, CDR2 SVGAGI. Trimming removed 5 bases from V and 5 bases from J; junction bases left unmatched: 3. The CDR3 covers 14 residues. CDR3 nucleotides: TGTGCCAGCAGTGGACTAGCGGAGAACAATGAGCAGTTCTTC. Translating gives CASSGLAENNEQFF.

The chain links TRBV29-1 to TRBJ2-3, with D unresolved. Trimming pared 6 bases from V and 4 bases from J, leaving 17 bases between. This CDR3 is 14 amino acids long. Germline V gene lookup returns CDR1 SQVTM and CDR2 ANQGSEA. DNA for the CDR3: TGCAGCGTGGCCCTCAGGCTAGTCCCAGATACGCAGTATTTT. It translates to CSVALRLVPDTQYF.

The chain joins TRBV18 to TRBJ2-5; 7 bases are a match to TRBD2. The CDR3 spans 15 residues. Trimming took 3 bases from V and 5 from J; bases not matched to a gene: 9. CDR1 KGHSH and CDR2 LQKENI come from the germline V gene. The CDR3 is CASSPEAGDGETQYF. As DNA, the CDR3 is TGTGCCAGCTCACCTGAGGCGGGAGATGGGGAGACCCAGTACTTC.

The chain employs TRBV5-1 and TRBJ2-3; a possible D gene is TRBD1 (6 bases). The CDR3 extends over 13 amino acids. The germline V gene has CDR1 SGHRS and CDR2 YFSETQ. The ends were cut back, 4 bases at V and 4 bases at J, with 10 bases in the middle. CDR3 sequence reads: CASSATGPDTQYF. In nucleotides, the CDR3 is TGCGCCAGCAGCGCTACAGGGCCAGATACGCAGTATTTT.

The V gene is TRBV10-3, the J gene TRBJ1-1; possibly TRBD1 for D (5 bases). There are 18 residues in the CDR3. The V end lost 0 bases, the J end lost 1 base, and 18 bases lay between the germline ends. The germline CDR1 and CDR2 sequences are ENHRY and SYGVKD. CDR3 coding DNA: TGTGCCATCAGTGAGTCTCTAAACCGGGGGATCGAGAACACTGAAGCTTTCTTT. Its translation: CAISESLNRGIENTEAFF.

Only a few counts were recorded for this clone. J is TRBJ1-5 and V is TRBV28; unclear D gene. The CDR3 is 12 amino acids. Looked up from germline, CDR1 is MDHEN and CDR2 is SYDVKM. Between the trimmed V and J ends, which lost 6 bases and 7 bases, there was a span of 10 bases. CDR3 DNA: TGTGCCAGCAGGGGGAGTACGCAGCCCCAGCATTTT. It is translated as CASRGSTQPQHF.

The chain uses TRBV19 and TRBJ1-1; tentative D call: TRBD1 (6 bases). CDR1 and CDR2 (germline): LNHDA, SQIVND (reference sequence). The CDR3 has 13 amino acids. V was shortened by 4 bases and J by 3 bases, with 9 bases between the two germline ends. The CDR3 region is CASSNQGYTEAFF. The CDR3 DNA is TGTGCCAGTAGTAATCAGGGGTACACTGAAGCTTTCTTT.

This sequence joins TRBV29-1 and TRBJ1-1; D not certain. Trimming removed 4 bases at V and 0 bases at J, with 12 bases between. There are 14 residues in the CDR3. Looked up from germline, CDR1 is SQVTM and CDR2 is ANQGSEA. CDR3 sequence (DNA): TGCAGCGTTGGGGTAATGAACATGAACACTGAAGCTTTCTTT. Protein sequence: CSVGVMNMNTEAFF.

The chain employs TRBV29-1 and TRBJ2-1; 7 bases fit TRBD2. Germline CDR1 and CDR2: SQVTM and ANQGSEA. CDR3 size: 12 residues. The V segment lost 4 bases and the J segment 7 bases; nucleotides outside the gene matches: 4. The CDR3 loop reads CSVVAGVNEQFF. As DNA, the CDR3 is TGCAGCGTTGTGGCGGGAGTGAATGAGCAGTTCTTC.

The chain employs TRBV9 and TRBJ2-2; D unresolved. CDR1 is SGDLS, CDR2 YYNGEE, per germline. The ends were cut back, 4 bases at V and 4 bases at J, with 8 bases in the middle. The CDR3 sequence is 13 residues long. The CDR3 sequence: CASSSEVTGELFF. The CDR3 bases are TGTGCCAGCAGCTCTGAGGTCACCGGGGAGCTGTTTTTT. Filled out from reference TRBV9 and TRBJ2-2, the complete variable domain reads DSGVTQTPKHLITATGQRVTLRCSPRSGDLSVYWYQQSLDQGLQFLIQYYNGEERAKGNILERFSAQQFPDLHSELNLSSLELGDSALYFCASSSEVTGELFFGEGSRLTVL.

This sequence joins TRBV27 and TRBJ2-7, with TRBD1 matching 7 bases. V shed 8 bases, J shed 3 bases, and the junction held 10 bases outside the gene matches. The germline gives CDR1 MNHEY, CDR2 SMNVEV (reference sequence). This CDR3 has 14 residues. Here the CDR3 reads CASRVQQGYYEQYF. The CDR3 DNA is TGTGCCAGCCGGGTCCAACAGGGGTACTACGAGCAGTACTTC.

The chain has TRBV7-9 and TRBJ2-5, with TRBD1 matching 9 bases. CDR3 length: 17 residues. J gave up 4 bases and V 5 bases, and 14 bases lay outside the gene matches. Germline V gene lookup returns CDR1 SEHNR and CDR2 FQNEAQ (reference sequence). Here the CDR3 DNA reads TGTGCCAGCAGCAAGGGTGGGGACAGGGAAGGGCGAGAGACCCAGTACTTC. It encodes CASSKGGDREGRETQYF. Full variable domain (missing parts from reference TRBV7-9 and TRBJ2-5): DTGVSQNPRHKITKRGQNVTFRCDPISEHNRLYWYRQTLGQGPEFLTYFQNEAQLEKSRLLSDRFSAERPKGSFSTLEIQRTEQGDSAMYLCASSKGGDREGRETQYFGPGTRLLVL.

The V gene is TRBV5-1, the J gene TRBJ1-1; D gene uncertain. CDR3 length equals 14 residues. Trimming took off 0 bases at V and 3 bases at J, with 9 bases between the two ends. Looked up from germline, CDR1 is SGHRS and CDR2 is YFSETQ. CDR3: CASSLARVHTEAFF. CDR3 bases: TGCGCCAGCAGCTTGGCTAGGGTTCACACTGAAGCTTTCTTT.

The CDR3 is CASSSGGWGTEAFF. The CDR3 coding sequence is TGTGCCAGCAGCTCGGGGGGCTGGGGCACTGAAGCTTTCTTT. The V and J genes are TRBV13 and TRBJ1-1; tentative D call: TRBD1 (6 bases). CDR1 and CDR2 (germline): PRHDT, FYEKMQ (reference sequence). The CDR3 runs 14 residues. Trimming cost V 4 bases and J 4 bases, with 13 bases left between them.

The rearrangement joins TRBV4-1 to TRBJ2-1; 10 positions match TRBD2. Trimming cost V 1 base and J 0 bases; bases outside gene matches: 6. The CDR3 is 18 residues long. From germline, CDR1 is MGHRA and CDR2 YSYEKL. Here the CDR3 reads CASSQVSSGSSSYNEQFF. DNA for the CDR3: TGCGCCAGCAGCCAAGTCTCTAGCGGGAGTAGCTCCTACAATGAGCAGTTCTTC.

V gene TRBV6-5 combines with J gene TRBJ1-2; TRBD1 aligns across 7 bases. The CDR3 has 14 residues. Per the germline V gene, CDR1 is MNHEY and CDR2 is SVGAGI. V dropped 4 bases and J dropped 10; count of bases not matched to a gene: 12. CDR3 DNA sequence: TGTGCCAGCAGTTGGATTGACAGGGTTGGTGACTACACCTTC. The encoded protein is CASSWIDRVGDYTF.

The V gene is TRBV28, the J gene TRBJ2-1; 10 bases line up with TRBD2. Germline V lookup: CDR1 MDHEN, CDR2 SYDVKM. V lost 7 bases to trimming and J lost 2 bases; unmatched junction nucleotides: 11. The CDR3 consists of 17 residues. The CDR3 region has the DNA TGTGCCAGCATTCCCACTAGCGGGACCCCCCCCTACAATGAGCAGTTCTTC. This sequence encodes CASIPTSGTPPYNEQFF.

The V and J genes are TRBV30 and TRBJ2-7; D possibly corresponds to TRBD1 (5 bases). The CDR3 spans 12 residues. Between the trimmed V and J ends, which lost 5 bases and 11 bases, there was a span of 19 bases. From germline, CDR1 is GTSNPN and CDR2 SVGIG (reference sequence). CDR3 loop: CAWSHTAGLKYF. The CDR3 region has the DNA TGTGCCTGGTCCCATACCGCAGGGTTGAAGTACTTC.

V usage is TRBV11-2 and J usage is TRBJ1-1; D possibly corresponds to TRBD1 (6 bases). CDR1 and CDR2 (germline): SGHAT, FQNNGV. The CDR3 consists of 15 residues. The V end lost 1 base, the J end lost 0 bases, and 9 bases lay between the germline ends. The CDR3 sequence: CASSLVGGLNTEAFF. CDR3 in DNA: TGTGCCAGCAGCTTAGTCGGGGGGCTGAACACTGAAGCTTTCTTT.